This TCR beta chain was captured in a study of CD8 T cells in ankylosing spondylitis. General study findings and limits: For ankylosing spondylitis blood, a TCR beta motif of roughly 8 highly homologous variants appeared characteristic. Disease-associated clones were reportedly significantly overrepresented in matched ankylosing spondylitis synovial fluid.

Quantitative 5'-RACE with molecular barcodes was used to make the TCR beta libraries. In TCRdb, the 5' RACE reads were re-called with MiXCR into one record per CDR3 protein. Among under 250,000 distinct CDR3 sequences listed, roughly 25% were seen once. This clonotype was counted at least ten times. Its antigen remains unidentified. The TCR originated in a male donor with ankylosing spondylitis or in good health (not recorded which). Sequenced material: blood, either unsorted or a sorted T cell fraction (not recorded which).

In DNA form, the CDR3 reads TGTGCCAGCAGCGCGGGACAGGGCCTCTCCTACGAGCAGTACTTC. Protein sequence: CASSAGQGLSYEQYF. The chain combines TRBV9 with TRBJ2-7, with TRBD1 matching 9 bases. Germline V gene lookup returns CDR1 SGDLS and CDR2 YYNGEE. This CDR3 contains 15 residues. Trimming removed 3 bases from V and 0 bases from J; junction bases left unmatched: 4. The entire variable domain, with the rest obtained from reference TRBV9 and TRBJ2-7, is as follows: DSGVTQTPKHLITATGQRVTLRCSPRSGDLSVYWYQQSLDQGLQFLIQYYNGEERAKGNILERFSAQQFPDLHSELNLSSLELGDSALYFCASSAGQGLSYEQYFGPGTRLTVT.